Listed here are 24 T cell receptor beta chains from one sample, sequenced in a study of spatial heterogeneity in lung cancer. Using its own MiXCR run on the 5' RACE reads, TCRdb lists one record per CDR3 protein. The repertoire holds some 120,000 distinct CDR3 sequences, with about 12% as singletons. The time point is: blood at routine non-recurrence follow-up after resection. Whole RNA was taken from tumor, nontumor lung or frozen PBMC; it was then sequenced unsorted. The sequences come from PBMCs, collected at follow-up. These receptors originate from a male donor with early-stage non-small cell lung cancer.

The V and J genes are TRBV12-5 and TRBJ2-2; D remains unclear. Germline CDR1 LGHNT, CDR2 FRNRAP. The V and J ends lost 0 bases and 7 bases respectively, with 3 bases between them. This CDR3 is built from 12 residues. This CDR3 is CASGLVVGELFF. The CDR3 DNA sequence: TGTGCTAGTGGTTTGGTAGTCGGGGAGCTGTTTTTT.

A few counts support this clonotype. V gene TRBV18 combines with J gene TRBJ2-3; 9 bases line up with TRBD1. CDR1 and CDR2 from the germline V gene are KGHSH and LQKENI. The CDR3 runs 17 residues. V was clipped by 4 bases and J by 6 bases; unmatched bases: 14. CDR3 amino acids: CASSRTTGTGNSDTQYF. CDR3 nucleotides: TGTGCCAGCTCACGTACCACCGGGACAGGGAATTCCGATACGCAGTATTTT.

The J gene is TRBJ1-2, the V gene TRBV9; D ambiguous. Germline V gene lookup returns CDR1 SGDLS and CDR2 YYNGEE. V shed 3 bases and J shed 4 bases, with 16 bases lying between them. CDR3 length equals 15 residues. The CDR3 is CASSAGGVLAYGYTF. DNA of the CDR3: TGTGCCAGCAGCGCAGGCGGGGTTCTCGCCTATGGCTACACCTTC. Using reference TRBV9 and TRBJ1-2 for the parts outside the CDR3, the full variable domain is DSGVTQTPKHLITATGQRVTLRCSPRSGDLSVYWYQQSLDQGLQFLIQYYNGEERAKGNILERFSAQQFPDLHSELNLSSLELGDSALYFCASSAGGVLAYGYTFGSGTRLTVV.

The CDR3 loop reads CASSFPGQGTGELFF. In DNA, the CDR3 is TGTGCCAGCAGTTTTCCGGGACAGGGCACCGGGGAGCTGTTTTTT. The V and J genes are TRBV6-2 or TRBV6-3 and TRBJ2-2, with 9 bases matching TRBD1. The CDR3 loop spans 15 amino acids. The V gene's germline CDR1 is MNHEY and CDR2 SVGEGT. Germline trimming cut 4 bases from V and 4 bases from J; bases unmatched to any gene: 4.

The rearrangement uses TRBV19 and TRBJ2-7, with 11 bases that match TRBD2. CDR1 is LNHDA, CDR2 SQIVND, per germline (reference sequence). The V and J ends lost 4 bases and 3 bases, in that order; junction bases with no gene match: 5. CDR3 length equals 15 residues. The CDR3 DNA reads as TGTGCCAGTAGTACGTCGACTAGCGGGGTCTACGAGCAGTACTTC. Protein product: CASSTSTSGVYEQYF.

This clonotype was seen only a few times. The chain employs TRBV12-3 or TRBV12-4 and TRBJ2-1; D not certain. The V end was cut by 3 bases, the J end by 7 bases, with 13 bases between. This CDR3 has 14 residues. The chain's CDR3 is CASSFSGRSNEQFF. The CDR3 DNA follows: TGTGCCAGCAGTTTCTCGGGCAGGAGTAATGAGCAGTTCTTC.

The chain is built from TRBV10-3 and TRBJ2-7; D may be TRBD1 (5 bases). The CDR3 totals 12 residues. Germline assignment: CDR1 ENHRY and CDR2 SYGVKD. V lost 6 bases to trimming and J lost 1 base, with 7 bases between them. The CDR3 protein is CAISRESYEQYF. In DNA, the CDR3 is TGTGCCATCAGCAGGGAATCCTACGAGCAGTACTTC.

This clonotype appeared many times. V is TRBV24-1 and J is TRBJ2-1; D ambiguous. Germline CDR1 KGHDR, CDR2 SFDVKD. V shed 4 bases and J shed 7 bases, with 10 bases lying between them. This CDR3 has 13 amino acids. The CDR3 DNA reads TGTGCCACCAGTGACCTTAGCAGGAATGAGCAGTTCTTC. This gives the protein CATSDLSRNEQFF.

At least ten counts were recorded for this clonotype. The rearrangement links TRBV20-1 to TRBJ2-5, with 12 bases lining up with TRBD2. J gave up 5 bases and V 4 bases, and 5 bases lay outside the gene matches. The CDR3 is made up of 14 amino acids. Germline CDR1 is DFQATT and CDR2 is SNEGSKA (reference sequence). The chain's CDR3 is CSAITSGGSETQYF. CDR3 coding DNA: TGCAGTGCTATTACTAGCGGGGGGTCGGAGACCCAGTACTTC.

The sample holds a few counts of this clonotype. The gene calls are TRBV2 and TRBJ2-2, with D possibly called TRBD1 or TRBD2 (6 bases each). This CDR3 is 15 amino acids long. V was shortened by 9 bases and J by 0 bases, with 14 bases between the two germline ends. Germline V gene sequence: CDR1 SNHLY, CDR2 FYNNEI. The CDR3: CARSRGPPNTGELFF. The CDR3 DNA is TGTGCCAGATCCCGGGGGCCACCGAACACCGGGGAGCTGTTTTTT.

This clonotype appeared a few times. The chain employs TRBV5-1 and TRBJ2-2; the D gene is possibly TRBD1 (5 bases). The CDR3 covers 15 residues. The germline V gene encodes CDR1 SGHRS and CDR2 YFSETQ. Trimming shortened V by 5 bases and J by 1 base, and 12 bases separated the two germline ends. In DNA form, the CDR3 reads TGCGCCAGCAGGTCAGGGCCCCTGAACACCGGGGAGCTGTTTTTT. Its translation is CASRSGPLNTGELFF.

J is TRBJ1-1 and V is TRBV7-6; D ambiguous. Germline CDR1 is SGHVS and CDR2 is FNYEAQ. Trimming removed 5 bases from V and 3 bases from J, with 10 bases in between. This CDR3 has 13 residues. CDR3: CASSTNSYTEAFF. In DNA, the CDR3 is TGTGCCAGCAGCACAAACAGCTACACTGAAGCTTTCTTT. Filled out from reference TRBV7-6 and TRBJ1-1, the complete variable domain reads GAGVSQSPRYKVTKRGQDVALRCDPISGHVSLYWYRQALGQGPEFLTYFNYEAQQDKSGLPNDRFSAERPEGSISTLTIQRTEQRDSAMYRCASSTNSYTEAFFGQGTRLTVV.

This clonotype was recorded a few times. The chain couples TRBV28 to TRBJ2-5; maybe TRBD2 (6 bases). CDR3 size: 16 residues. Germline V gene data show CDR1 as MDHEN and CDR2 as SYDVKM. The V end was cut by 5 bases, the J end by 4 bases, with 20 bases between. The CDR3 region has the DNA TGTGCCAGCAGTCCCCCGGGTAGCGGATTAATAGAGACCCAGTACTTC. Its translation is CASSPPGSGLIETQYF.

The CDR3 loop reads CASSFVRGVNERQFF. For the CDR3, the DNA is TGTGCCAGCAGCTTTGTACGGGGGGTCAATGAAAGGCAGTTCTTC. The chain joins TRBV5-5 to TRBJ2-1; TRBD2 matches 7 bases. Germline lookup yields CDR1 SGHKS and CDR2 YYEKEE (reference sequence). This CDR3 is 15 amino acids long. Trimming at V came to 2 bases and at J to 12 bases, leaving 14 bases not matched to a gene.

V is TRBV11-3 and J is TRBJ1-2, with D uncertain. The germline V gene encodes CDR1 SGHNT and CDR2 YENEEA. The CDR3 length is 13 residues. V shed 4 bases and J shed 2 bases, with 8 bases lying between them. CDR3 DNA sequence: TGTGCCAGCAGCTCGATGGGCAACTATGGCTACACCTTC. It is translated as CASSSMGNYGYTF.

CDR3 amino acids: CASSYNSHEQYF. CDR3 nucleotide sequence: TGTGCCAGCAGTTATAACAGCCACGAGCAGTACTTC. V and J are TRBV12-3 or TRBV12-4 and TRBJ2-7; D is unclear. This CDR3 spans 12 amino acids. V was clipped by 4 bases and J by 5 bases, with 9 bases between them.

This clonotype was counted ten times or more. This rearrangement joins TRBV29-1 to TRBJ2-5; weak D call: TRBD1 (5 bases). Trimming removed 4 bases at V and 3 bases at J, with 6 bases between. CDR3 length equals 11 residues. The germline V gene has CDR1 SQVTM and CDR2 ANQGSEA. The CDR3 DNA sequence: TGCAGCGTTGCCAGGGAAGAGACCCAGTACTTC. Translating it yields CSVAREETQYF.

The rearrangement joins TRBV5-1 to TRBJ1-5; 7 positions match TRBD1. CDR3 size: 14 residues. Trimming removed 4 bases from V and 4 bases from J; junction bases left unmatched: 5. Per germline, CDR1 SGHRS and CDR2 YFSETQ. Here the CDR3 DNA reads TGCGCCAGCAGCATAGGGACAGCGAATCAGCCCCAGCATTTT. It translates to CASSIGTANQPQHF.

This clonotype occurred a few times. V is TRBV24-1 and J is TRBJ2-2; 12 bases are shared with TRBD1. Trimming removed 5 bases from V and 1 base from J; junction bases left unmatched: 4. The germline gives CDR1 KGHDR, CDR2 SFDVKD. This CDR3 has 17 residues. CDR3 region: CATSGDRGRRNTGELFF. CDR3 DNA: TGTGCCACCAGTGGGGACAGGGGGCGACGGAACACCGGGGAGCTGTTTTTT.

This clonotype was found a few times. The chain is built from TRBV12-3 or TRBV12-4 and TRBJ2-2; D might be TRBD2 (5 bases). V lost 1 base and J lost 5, with 8 bases in between. The CDR3 is 14 amino acids. The chain's CDR3 is CASSLGPGTGELFF. In DNA form, the CDR3 reads TGTGCCAGCAGTTTAGGCCCGGGAACCGGGGAGCTGTTTTTT.

This clonotype was picked up many times. The chain recombines TRBV28 with TRBJ1-4; a possible D gene is TRBD1 (5 bases). The CDR3 extends over 12 amino acids. From germline, CDR1 is MDHEN and CDR2 SYDVKM. Trimming took 5 bases from V and 6 from J, leaving 7 bases between them. The CDR3 region is CASSQGDEKLFF. The CDR3 bases are TGTGCCAGCAGTCAGGGCGATGAAAAACTGTTTTTT. Looking up the rest from reference TRBV28 and TRBJ1-4 gives the full variable domain: DVKVTQSSRYLVKRTGEKVFLECVQDMDHENMFWYRQDPGLGLRLIYFSYDVKMKEKGDIPEGYSVSREKKERFSLILESASTNQTSMYLCASSQGDEKLFFGSGTQLSVL.

The CDR3 spells CASSFQGGSYNEQFF. In DNA, the CDR3 is TGTGCCAGCAGCTTCCAGGGGGGCTCCTACAATGAGCAGTTCTTC. V is TRBV13 and J is TRBJ2-1; weak D call: TRBD1 (7 bases). This CDR3 is built from 15 residues. The germline V gene encodes CDR1 PRHDT and CDR2 FYEKMQ (reference sequence). Trimming cost V 3 bases and J 0 bases, with 9 bases left between them.

This clonotype was seen many times. The chain uses TRBV6-6 and TRBJ2-4; D is uncertain. The CDR3 has 17 amino acids. CDR1 is MNHNY, CDR2 SVGAGI, per germline (reference sequence). Trimming cost V 6 bases and J 0 bases, with 18 bases left between them. For the CDR3, the DNA is TGTGCCAGCAGCGACGCTCATAAGACGTTAGCCAAAAACATTCAGTACTTC. It yields the protein CASSDAHKTLAKNIQYF.

This clonotype was seen a handful of times. This rearrangement joins TRBV12-3 or TRBV12-4 to TRBJ2-7; 7 bases align to TRBD1. J gave up 0 bases and V 8 bases, and 4 bases lay outside the gene matches. The CDR3 has 13 residues. The CDR3 protein is CASLWTGSYEQYF. The CDR3 DNA reads TGTGCCAGCTTGTGGACAGGCTCCTACGAGCAGTACTTC.